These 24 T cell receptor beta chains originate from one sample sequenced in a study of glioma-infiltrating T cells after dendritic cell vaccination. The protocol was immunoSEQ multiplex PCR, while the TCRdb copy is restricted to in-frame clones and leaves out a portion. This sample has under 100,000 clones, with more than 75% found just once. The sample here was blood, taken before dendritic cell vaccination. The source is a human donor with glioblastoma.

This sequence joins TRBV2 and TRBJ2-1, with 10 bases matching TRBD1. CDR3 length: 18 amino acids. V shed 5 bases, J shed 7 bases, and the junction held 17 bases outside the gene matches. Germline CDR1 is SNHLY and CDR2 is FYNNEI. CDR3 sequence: CASSPRNSGQGVENEQFF. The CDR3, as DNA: TGTGCCAGCAGTCCAAGGAATTCCGGACAGGGGGTCGAAAATGAGCAGTTCTTC.

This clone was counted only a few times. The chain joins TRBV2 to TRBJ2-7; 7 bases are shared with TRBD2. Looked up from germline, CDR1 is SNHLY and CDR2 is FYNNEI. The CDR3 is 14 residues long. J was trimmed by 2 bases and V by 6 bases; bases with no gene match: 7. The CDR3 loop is CASSGGTAPYEQYF. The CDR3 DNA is TGTGCCAGCAGCGGGGGGACGGCGCCCTACGAGCAGTACTTC.

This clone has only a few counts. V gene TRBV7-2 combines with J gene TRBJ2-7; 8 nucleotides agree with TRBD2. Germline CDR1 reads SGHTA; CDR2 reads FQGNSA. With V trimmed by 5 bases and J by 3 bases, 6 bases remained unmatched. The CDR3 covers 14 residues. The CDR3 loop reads CASSPREAVYEQYF. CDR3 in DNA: TGTGCCAGCAGCCCGCGGGAGGCCGTCTACGAGCAGTACTTC.

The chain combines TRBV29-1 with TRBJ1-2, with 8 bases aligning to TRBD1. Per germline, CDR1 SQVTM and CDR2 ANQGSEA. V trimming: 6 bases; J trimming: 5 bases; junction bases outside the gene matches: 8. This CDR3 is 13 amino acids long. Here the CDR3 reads CSVGQGGWYGYTF. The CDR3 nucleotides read TGCAGCGTCGGACAGGGAGGTTGGTATGGCTACACCTTC. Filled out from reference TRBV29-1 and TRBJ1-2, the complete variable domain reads SAVISQKPSRDICQRGTSLTIQCQVDSQVTMMFWYRQQPGQSLTLIATANQGSEATYESGFVIDKFPISRPNLTFSTLTVSNMSPEDSSIYLCSVGQGGWYGYTFGSGTRLTVV.

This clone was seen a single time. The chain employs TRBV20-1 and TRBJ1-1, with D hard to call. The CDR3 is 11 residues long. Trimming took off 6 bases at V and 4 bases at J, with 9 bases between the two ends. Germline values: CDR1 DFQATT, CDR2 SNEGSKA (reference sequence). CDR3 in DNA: TGCAGTGCCCCGTTGAGCACTGAAGCTTTCTTT. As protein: CSAPLSTEAFF.

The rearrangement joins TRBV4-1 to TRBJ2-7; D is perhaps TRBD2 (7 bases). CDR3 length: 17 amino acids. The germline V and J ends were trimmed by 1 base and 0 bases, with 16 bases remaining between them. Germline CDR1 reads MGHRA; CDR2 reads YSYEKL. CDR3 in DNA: TGCGCCAGCAGCCAAGGAGGGGGGGCATTCAACTCCTACGAGCAGTACTTC. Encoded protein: CASSQGGGAFNSYEQYF.

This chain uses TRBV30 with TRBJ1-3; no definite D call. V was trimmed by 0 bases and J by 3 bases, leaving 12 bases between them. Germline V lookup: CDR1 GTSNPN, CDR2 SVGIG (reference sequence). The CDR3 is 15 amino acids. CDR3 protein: CAWSVSPRSGNTIYF. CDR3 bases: TGTGCCTGGAGTGTATCCCCGAGAAGTGGAAACACCATATATTTT.

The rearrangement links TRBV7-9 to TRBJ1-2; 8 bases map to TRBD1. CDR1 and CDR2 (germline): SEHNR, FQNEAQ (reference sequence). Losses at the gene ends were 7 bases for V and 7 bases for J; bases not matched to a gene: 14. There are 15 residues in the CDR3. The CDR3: CASNPNDRGNSGYTF. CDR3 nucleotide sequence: TGTGCCAGCAACCCGAACGACAGGGGTAATTCTGGCTACACCTTC.

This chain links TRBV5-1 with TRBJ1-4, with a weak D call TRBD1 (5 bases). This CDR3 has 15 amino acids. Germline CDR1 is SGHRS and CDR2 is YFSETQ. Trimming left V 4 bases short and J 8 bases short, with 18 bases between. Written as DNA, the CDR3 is TGCGCCAGCAGCCCTCGGACACAGAGCCGAGAAAAACTGTTTTTT. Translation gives CASSPRTQSREKLFF. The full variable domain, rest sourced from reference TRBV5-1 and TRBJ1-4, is KAGVTQTPRYLIKTRGQQVTLSCSPISGHRSVSWYQQTPGQGLQFLFEYFSETQRNKGNFPGRFSGRQFSNSRSEMNVSTLELGDSALYLCASSPRTQSREKLFFGSGTQLSVL.

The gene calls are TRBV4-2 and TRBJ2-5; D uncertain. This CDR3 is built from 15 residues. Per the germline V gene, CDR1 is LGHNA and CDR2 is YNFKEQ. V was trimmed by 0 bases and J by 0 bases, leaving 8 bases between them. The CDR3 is CASSQDSQHQETQYF. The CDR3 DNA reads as TGTGCCAGCAGCCAAGATTCACAGCACCAAGAGACCCAGTACTTC.

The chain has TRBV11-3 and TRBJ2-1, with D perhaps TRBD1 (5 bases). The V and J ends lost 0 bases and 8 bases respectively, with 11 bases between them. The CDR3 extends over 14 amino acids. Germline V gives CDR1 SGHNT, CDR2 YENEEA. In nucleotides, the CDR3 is TGTGCCAGCAGCTTAGAACCAGGGAACCATGAGCAGTTCTTC. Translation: CASSLEPGNHEQFF.

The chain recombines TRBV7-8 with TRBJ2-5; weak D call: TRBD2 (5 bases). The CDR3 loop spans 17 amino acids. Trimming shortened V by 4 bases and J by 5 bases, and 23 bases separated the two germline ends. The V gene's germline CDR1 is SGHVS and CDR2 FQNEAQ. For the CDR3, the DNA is TGTGCCAGCAGCTCCGGAGAGGGCTTTGGTATTATTGAGACCCAGTACTTC. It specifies CASSSGEGFGIIETQYF.

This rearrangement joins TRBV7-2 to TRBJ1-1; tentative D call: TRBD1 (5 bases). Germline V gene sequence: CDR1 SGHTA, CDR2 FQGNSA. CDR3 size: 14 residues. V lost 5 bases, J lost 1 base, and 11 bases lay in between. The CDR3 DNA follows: TGTGCCAGCAGCAGCCGGGGGACGAACACTGAAGCTTTCTTT. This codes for CASSSRGTNTEAFF.

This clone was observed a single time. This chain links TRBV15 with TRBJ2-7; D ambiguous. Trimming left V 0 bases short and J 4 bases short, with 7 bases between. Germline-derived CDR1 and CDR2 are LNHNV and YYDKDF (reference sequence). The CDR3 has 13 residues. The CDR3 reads CATSRDFGYEQYF. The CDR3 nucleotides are TGTGCCACCAGCAGAGATTTCGGTTACGAGCAGTACTTC.

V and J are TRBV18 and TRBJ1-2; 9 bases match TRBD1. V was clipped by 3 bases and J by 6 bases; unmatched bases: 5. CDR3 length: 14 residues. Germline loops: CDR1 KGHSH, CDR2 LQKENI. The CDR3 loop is CASSPRRDRDGYTF. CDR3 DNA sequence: TGTGCCAGCTCACCGAGAAGGGACAGGGATGGCTACACCTTC.

CDR3 DNA: TGTGCCTGGAGTGTATTCACCGGCGGGACCCAGTACTTC. Its translation is CAWSVFTGGTQYF. The chain couples TRBV30 to TRBJ2-5; no clear D. V lost 0 bases, J lost 7 bases, and 12 bases lay in between. The CDR3 extends over 13 amino acids. The germline V gene encodes CDR1 GTSNPN and CDR2 SVGIG (reference sequence).

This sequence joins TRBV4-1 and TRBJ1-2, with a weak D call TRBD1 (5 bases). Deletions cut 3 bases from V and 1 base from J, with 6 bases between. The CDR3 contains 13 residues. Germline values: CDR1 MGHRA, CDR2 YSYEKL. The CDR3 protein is CASSQTVNYGYTF. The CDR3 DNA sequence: TGCGCCAGCAGCCAGACAGTTAACTATGGCTACACCTTC.

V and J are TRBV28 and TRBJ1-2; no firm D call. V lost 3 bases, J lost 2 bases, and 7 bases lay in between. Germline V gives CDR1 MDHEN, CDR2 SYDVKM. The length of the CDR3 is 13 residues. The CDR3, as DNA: TGTGCCAGCAGTTTCGGACTGAACTATGGCTACACCTTC. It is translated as CASSFGLNYGYTF.

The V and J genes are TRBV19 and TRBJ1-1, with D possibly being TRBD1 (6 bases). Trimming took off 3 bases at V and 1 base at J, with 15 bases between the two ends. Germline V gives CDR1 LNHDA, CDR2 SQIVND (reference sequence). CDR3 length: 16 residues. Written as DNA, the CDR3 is TGTGCCAGTAGTATGGAACAGGGCCTTCGGAACACTGAAGCTTTCTTT. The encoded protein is CASSMEQGLRNTEAFF.

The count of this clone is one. CDR3 protein: CASSSYRRDRGHEQYF. CDR3 DNA sequence: TGTGCCAGCAGCTCCTACCGCCGAGACAGGGGACACGAGCAGTACTTC. The genes are TRBV7-9 and TRBJ2-7; 8 bases agree with TRBD1. Germline V gene data show CDR1 as SEHNR and CDR2 as FQNEAQ (reference sequence). With V trimmed by 4 bases and J by 5 bases, 13 bases remained unmatched. The length of the CDR3 is 16 residues.

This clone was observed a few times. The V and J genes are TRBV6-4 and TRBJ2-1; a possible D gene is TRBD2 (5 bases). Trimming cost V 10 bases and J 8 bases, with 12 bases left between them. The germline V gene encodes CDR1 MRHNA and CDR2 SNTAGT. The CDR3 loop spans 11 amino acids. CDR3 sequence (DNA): TGTGCCACCGCAGCTAGCCATGAGCAGTTCTTC. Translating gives CATAASHEQFF.

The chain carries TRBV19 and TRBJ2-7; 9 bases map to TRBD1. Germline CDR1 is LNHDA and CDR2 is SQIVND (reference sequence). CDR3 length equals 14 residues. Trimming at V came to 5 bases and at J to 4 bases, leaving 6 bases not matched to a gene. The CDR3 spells CASSGGQGRYEQYF. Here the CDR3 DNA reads TGTGCCAGTAGTGGGGGACAGGGTCGGTACGAGCAGTACTTC.

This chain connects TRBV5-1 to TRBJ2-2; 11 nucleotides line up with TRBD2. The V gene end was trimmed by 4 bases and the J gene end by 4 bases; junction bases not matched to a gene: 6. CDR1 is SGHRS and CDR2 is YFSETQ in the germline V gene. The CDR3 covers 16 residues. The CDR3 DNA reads TGCGCCAGCAGCCCCATTAGCGGGGGGGGCACCGGGGAGCTGTTTTTT. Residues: CASSPISGGGTGELFF.

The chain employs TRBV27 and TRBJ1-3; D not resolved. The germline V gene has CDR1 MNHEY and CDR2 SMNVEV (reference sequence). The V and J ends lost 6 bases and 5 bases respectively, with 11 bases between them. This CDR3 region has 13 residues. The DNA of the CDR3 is TGTGCCAGCAGCAACGGGAGGAGAAACACCATATATTTT. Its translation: CASSNGRRNTIYF.